The T cell receptor (beta chain) under discussion was sequenced for a study of regulatory T cells in long-lasting Graves disease. This clonotype was seen repeatedly, ten times or more. This CDR3 is built from 14 residues. Looked up from germline, CDR1 is MNHNS and CDR2 is SASEGT. V lost 6 bases and J 6 bases, leaving 15 bases between the germline ends. The TCR beta library used iRepertoire HTBI primers with Arm-PCR amplification of CDR3. TCRdb re-called the multiplex PCR reads through MiXCR, storing one row per CDR3 protein. The table records hundreds of thousands of distinct CDR3 sequences, around an eighth of them present only once. Time point specified: newly diagnosed GD, antithyroid drugs for less than 3 months. Isolated PBMC RNA provided the starting material for the TCR library. Another study also made use of these data, one on T cells in Graves' hyperthyroidism and ophthalmopathy.

The sample consisted of peripheral blood mononuclear cells (PBMCs), taken at new diagnosis, from a patient treated with antithyroid drugs. V usage is TRBV6-1 and J usage is TRBJ1-5, with D maybe TRBD1 (6 bases). This TCR came from a man younger than 45 with Graves disease. CDR3 sequence (DNA): TGTGCCAGCAGCAGTGACAGGTCTGCTCAGCCCCAGCATTTT. It yields the protein CASSSDRSAQPQHF.